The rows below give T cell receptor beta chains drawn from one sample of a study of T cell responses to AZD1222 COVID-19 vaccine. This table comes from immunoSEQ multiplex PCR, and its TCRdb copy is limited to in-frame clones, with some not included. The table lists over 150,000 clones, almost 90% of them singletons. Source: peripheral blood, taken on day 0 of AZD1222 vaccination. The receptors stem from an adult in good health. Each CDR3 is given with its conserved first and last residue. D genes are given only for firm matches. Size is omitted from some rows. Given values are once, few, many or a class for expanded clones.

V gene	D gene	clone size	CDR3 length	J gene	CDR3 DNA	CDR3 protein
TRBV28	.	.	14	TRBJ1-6	TGTGCCAGCAGTTTGGCACAGGGACATTCACCCCTCCACTTT	CASSLAQGHSPLHF
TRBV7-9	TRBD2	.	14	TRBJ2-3	TGTGCCAGCAGCTTAGCCCGCGGGAGTGATACGCAGTATTTT	CASSLARGSDTQYF
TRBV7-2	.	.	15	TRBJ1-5	TGTGCCAGCAGCTTAGTTTCCCCTAGCAATCAGCCCCAGCATTTT	CASSLVSPSNQPQHF
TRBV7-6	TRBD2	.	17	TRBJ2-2	TGTGCCAGCAGCTTAGGGTCTAGCGGGAGTTCCGCCGGGGAGCTGTTTTTT	CASSLGSSGSSAGELFF
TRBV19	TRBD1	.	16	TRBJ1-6	TGTGCCAGTAGTTTGGATTGGGACAGTAATAATTCACCCCTCCACTTT	CASSLDWDSNNSPLHF
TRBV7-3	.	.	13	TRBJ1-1	TGTGCCAGCAGCTTAACGAAGTGGGCCCCGGCTTTCTTT	CASSLTKWAPAFF
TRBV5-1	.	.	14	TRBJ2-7	TGCGCCAGCAGCTTGGAAGGGAGTCGCTACGAGCAGTACTTC	CASSLEGSRYEQYF
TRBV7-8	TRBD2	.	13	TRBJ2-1	TGTGCCAGCAGGGAAGGAGCGGGGAATGAGCAGTTCTTC	CASREGAGNEQFF
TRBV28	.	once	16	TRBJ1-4	TGTGCCAGCAGTTTTGGGGGTCGAGGAACTAATGAAAAACTGTTTTTT	CASSFGGRGTNEKLFF
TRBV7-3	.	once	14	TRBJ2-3	TGTGCCAGCAGCTTCGGACTGGGAACAGATACGCAGTATTTT	CASSFGLGTDTQYF
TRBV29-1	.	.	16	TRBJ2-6	TGCAGCGTCCGAGGGGACCGAGCCTCTGGGGCCAACGTCCTGACTTTC	CSVRGDRASGANVLTF
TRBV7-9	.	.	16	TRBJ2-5	TGTGCCAGCAGCTTGGCGGGGGCCATTTACCAAGAGACCCAGTACTTC	CASSLAGAIYQETQYF
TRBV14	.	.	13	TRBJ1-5	TGTGCCAGCAGCCAAGAGGGACATCAGCCCCAGCATTTT	CASSQEGHQPQHF
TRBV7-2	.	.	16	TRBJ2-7	TGTGCCAGCAGTTTTTGGGGTACCGGGACCGCCTACGAGCAGTACTTC	CASSFWGTGTAYEQYF
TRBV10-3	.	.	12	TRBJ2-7	TGTGCCATCAGTGATCCGGGTTCCGAGCAGTACTTC	CAISDPGSEQYF
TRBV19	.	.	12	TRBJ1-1	TGTGCCAGTAGTATACAAGACACTGAAGCTTTCTTT	CASSIQDTEAFF
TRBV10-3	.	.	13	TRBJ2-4	TGTGCCATCAGTGAGACAGCGCCCGACATTCAGTACTTC	CAISETAPDIQYF
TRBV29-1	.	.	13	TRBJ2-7	TGCAGCGCAATCCGGGACGGAACCTACGAGCAGTACTTC	CSAIRDGTYEQYF
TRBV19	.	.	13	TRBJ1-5	TGTGCCAGTAGTTCAGGGGTGAGCCAGCCCCAGCATTTT	CASSSGVSQPQHF
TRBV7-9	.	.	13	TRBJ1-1	TGTGCCAGCAGCTTAGTAGGGATGACTGAAGCTTTCTTT	CASSLVGMTEAFF
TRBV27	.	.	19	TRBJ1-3	TGTGCCAGCAGTGCCCTGACAGGAGGATCGATTCCCTCTGGAAACACCATATATTTT	CASSALTGGSIPSGNTIYF
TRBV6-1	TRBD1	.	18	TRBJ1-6	TGTGCCAGCAGTGAAGGACTGGGACAGGGCGTCCCTAATTCACCCCTCCACTTT	CASSEGLGQGVPNSPLHF
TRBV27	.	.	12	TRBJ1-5	TGTGCCAGCAGTTTAATCAATCAGCCCCAGCATTTT	CASSLINQPQHF
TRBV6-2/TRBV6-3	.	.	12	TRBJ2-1	TGTGCCAGCAGTTACTATGGGGGGGCAAAGTTCTTC	CASSYYGGAKFF
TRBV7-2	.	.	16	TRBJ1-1	TGTGCCAGCAGCTTAGGACGAGTCAGGGCGGACACTGAAGCTTTCTTT	CASSLGRVRADTEAFF
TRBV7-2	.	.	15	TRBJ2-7	TGTGCCAGCACCTTAGTAGTGGGGGTGGGAGACGAGCAGTACTTC	CASTLVVGVGDEQYF
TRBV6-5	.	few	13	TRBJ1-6	TGTGCCAGCAGTTACGCCATACAGTCACCCCTCCACTTT	CASSYAIQSPLHF
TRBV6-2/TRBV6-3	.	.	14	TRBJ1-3	TGTGCCAGCACCCCTTGGACTTCTGGAAACACCATATATTTT	CASTPWTSGNTIYF
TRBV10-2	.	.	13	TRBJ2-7	TGCGCCAGCAGGGGACAAGGACTCTACGAGCAGTACTTC	CASRGQGLYEQYF
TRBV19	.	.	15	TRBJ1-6	TGTGCCAGTAACCCGAGGGGAGACGGTAATTCACCCCTCCACTTT	CASNPRGDGNSPLHF
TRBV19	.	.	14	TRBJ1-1	TGTGCCAGTAGTATAATCGGGGCTGGAACTGAAGCTTTCTTT	CASSIIGAGTEAFF
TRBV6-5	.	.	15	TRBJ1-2	TGTGCCAGCAGTTACTCTTCCAGGGGAGTTAATGGCTACACCTTC	CASSYSSRGVNGYTF
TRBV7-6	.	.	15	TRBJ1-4	TGTGCCAGCAGCTCACAGGGCAGGTCCGATGAAAAACTGTTTTTT	CASSSQGRSDEKLFF
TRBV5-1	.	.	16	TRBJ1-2	TGCGCCAGCAGCTTGGTCGGCGGTTATGTCAGCTATGGCTACACCTTC	CASSLVGGYVSYGYTF
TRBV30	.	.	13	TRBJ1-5	TGTGCCTGGAGCCACAAGCCTAATCAGCCCCAGCATTTT	CAWSHKPNQPQHF
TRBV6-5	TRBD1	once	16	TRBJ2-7	TGTGCCAGCAGTTACGCTTCCGGGACAGGGGCCCTCGAGCAGTACTTC	CASSYASGTGALEQYF
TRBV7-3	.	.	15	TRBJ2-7	TGTGCCAGCAGCTTAAATCGGCAGCTCTCCTACGAGCAGTACTTC	CASSLNRQLSYEQYF
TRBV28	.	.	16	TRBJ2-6	TGTGCCAGCAGTTTAGGGAGCGGAGGTGGGGCCAACGTCCTGACTTTC	CASSLGSGGGANVLTF